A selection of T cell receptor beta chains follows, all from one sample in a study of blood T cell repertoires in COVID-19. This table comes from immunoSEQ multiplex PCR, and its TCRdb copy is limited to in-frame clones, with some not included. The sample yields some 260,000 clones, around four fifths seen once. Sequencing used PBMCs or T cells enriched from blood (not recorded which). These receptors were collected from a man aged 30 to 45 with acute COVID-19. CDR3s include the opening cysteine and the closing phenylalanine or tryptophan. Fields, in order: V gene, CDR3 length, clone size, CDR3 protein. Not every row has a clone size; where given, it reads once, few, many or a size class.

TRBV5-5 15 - CASSWGQGGITEAFF
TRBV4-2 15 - CASSQGQTGGTEAFF
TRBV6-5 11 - CASSQGSEQFF
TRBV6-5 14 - CASSYSGAYYGYTF
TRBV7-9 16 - CASSHRLAGAQEAQYF
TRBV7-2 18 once CASSLAYQDTPWSYGYTF
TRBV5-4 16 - CASSLAAGASTDTQYF
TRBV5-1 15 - CASSSRTGGNSPLHF
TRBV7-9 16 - CASSRTGTGRGETQYF
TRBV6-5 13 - CASRPTGGNGYTF
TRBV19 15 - CASSISPSGEETQYF
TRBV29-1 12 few CSAYTGGEKLFF
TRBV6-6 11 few CASSRSAEAFF
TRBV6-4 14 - CASSALAQGAPLHF
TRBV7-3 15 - CASSTTGTRTGELFF
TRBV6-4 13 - CASSDRIGQPQHF
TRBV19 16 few CASSSLGQGGNQPQHF
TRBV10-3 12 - CAFGGGPDTQYF
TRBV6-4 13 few CASSAGETDTQYF
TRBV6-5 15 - CASRSTVANTGELFF
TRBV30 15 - CAWKVSGGGRETQYF
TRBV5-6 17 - CASSFPTGSSGANVLTF
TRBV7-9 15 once CASSHRSGSDYGYTF
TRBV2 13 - CASSLEPNSPLHF
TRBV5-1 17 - CASSSPRGGFSTGELFF
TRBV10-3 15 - CAHQGEEGLYNEQFF
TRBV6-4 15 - CASSAGTGGNSPLHF
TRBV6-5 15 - CASTTLFAGNYGYTF
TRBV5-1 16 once CASSLVPTSSYNEQFF
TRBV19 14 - CASSIRQTNEKLFF
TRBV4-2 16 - CASSQDRNRGAGELFF
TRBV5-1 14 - CASSLAGQNNEQFF
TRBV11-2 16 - CASSSLHKGWYTEAFF
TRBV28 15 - CASSLYTASGNTIYF
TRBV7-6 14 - CASSLETGRNIQYF
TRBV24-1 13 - CATSAWGEDEAFF
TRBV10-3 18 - CAISKDSAGGRINNEQFF
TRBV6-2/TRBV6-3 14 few CASSYSFSNQPQHF
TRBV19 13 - CASGQGVMNEQFF
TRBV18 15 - CASSPGRGSNYGYTF
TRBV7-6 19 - CASSLLAGGTGRSYNEQFF
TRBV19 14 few CASSRTGINSPLHF
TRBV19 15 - CASSINPLAGETQYF
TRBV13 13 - CASSLTAPGELFF
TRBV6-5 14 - CASQFDSSNQPQHF
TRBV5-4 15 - CASSGRTGGYSGYTF
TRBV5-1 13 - CASSLDSGDTQYF